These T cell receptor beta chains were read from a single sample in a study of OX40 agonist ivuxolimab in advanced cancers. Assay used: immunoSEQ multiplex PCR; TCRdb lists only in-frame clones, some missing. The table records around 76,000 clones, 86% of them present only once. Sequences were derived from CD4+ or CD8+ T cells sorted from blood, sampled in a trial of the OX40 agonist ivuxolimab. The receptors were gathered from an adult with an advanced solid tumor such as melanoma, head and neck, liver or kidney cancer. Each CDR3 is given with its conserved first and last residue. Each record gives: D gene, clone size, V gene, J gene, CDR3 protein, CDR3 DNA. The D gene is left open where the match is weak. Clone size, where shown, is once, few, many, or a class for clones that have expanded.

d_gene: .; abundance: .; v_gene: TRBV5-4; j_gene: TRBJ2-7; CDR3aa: CASSLMGYSYEQYF; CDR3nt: TGTGCCAGCAGCTTAATGGGCTACTCCTACGAGCAGTACTTC
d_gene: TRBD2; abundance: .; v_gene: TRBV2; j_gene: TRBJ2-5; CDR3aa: CASTSGGAFETQYF; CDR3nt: TGTGCCAGCACTAGCGGGGGGGCGTTTGAGACCCAGTACTTC
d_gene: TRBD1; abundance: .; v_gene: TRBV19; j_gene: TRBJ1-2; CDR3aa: CASSTSGQGGGYGYTF; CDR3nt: TGTGCCAGTAGTACTTCCGGACAGGGCGGTGGCTATGGCTACACCTTC
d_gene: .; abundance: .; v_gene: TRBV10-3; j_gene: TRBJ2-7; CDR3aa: CAITADGYEQYF; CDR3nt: TGTGCCATCACCGCGGATGGCTACGAGCAGTACTTC
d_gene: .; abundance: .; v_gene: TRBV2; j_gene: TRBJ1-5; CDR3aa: CASRRDHGQPQHF; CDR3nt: TGTGCCAGCAGGCGCGACCATGGGCAGCCCCAGCATTTT
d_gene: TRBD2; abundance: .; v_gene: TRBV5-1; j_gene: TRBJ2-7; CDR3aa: CASSSSGGRNYEQYF; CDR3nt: TGCGCCAGCAGCTCCTCGGGGGGGCGGAACTACGAGCAGTACTTC
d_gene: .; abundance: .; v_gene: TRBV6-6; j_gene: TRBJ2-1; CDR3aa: CASSYSRSVNEQFF; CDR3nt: TGTGCCAGCAGTTACTCGAGGTCCGTAAATGAGCAGTTCTTC
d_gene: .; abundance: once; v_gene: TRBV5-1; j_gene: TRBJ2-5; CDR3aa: CASSLEGSQEETQYF; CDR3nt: TGCGCCAGCAGCTTGGAAGGTAGCCAGGAAGAGACCCAGTACTTC
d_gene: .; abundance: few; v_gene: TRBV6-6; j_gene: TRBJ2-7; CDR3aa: CASSYSQGRYEQYF; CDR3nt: TGTGCCAGCAGTTACTCTCAGGGAAGGTACGAGCAGTACTTC
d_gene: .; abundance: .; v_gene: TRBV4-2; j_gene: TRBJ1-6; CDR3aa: CASSQRGGVNSPLHF; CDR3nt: TGTGCCAGCAGCCAAAGGGGGGGGGTCAATTCACCCCTCCACTTT
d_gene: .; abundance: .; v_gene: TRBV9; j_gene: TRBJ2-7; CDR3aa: CASSATALSYEQYF; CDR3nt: TGTGCCAGCAGCGCGACAGCCCTGTCCTACGAGCAGTACTTC
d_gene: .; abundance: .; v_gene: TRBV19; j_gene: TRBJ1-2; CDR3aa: CASSTQGFRYGYTF; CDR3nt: TGTGCCAGTAGTACCCAGGGTTTTCGGTATGGCTACACCTTC
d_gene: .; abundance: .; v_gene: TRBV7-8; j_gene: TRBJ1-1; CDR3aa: CASNQEGVSFEAFF; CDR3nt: TGTGCCAGCAACCAGGAGGGGGTGAGCTTTGAAGCTTTCTTT
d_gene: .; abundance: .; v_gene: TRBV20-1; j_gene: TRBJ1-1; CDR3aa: CSARENTEAFF; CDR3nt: TGCAGTGCTAGGGAGAACACTGAAGCTTTCTTT
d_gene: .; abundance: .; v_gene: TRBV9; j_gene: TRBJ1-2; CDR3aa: CASSVGGGPRGYGYTF; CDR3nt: TGTGCCAGCAGCGTAGGTGGAGGGCCGAGGGGGTATGGCTACACCTTC
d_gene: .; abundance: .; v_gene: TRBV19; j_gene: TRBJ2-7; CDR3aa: CASSTIGRSYEQYF; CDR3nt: TGTGCCAGTAGTACGATCGGACGGTCCTACGAGCAGTACTTC
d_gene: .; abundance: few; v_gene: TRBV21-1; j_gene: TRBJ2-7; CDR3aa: CASSKSEGLFGNEQYF; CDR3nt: TGTGCCAGCAGCAAGTCGGAGGGGTTGTTTGGGAACGAGCAGTACTTC
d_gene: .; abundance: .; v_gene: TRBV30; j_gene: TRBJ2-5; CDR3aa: CAWSLGEVETQYF; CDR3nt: TGTGCCTGGAGTCTCGGGGAGGTAGAGACCCAGTACTTC
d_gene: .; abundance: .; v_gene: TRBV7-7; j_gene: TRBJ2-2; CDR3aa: CASSFKGATGELFF; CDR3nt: TGTGCCAGCAGCTTCAAAGGGGCCACCGGGGAGCTGTTTTTT
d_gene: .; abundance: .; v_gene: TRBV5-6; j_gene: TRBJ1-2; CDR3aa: CASSPPGSRNYGYTF; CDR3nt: TGTGCCAGCAGCCCCCCAGGCAGCCGGAACTATGGCTACACCTTC
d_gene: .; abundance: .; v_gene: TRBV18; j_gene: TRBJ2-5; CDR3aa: CASSPPQGQETQYF; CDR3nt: TGTGCCAGCTCACCGCCGCAGGGTCAAGAGACCCAGTACTTC
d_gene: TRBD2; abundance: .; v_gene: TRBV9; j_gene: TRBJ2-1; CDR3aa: CASSPRGALSEQFF; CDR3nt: TGTGCCAGCAGCCCGCGGGGGGCTCTCAGTGAGCAGTTCTTC
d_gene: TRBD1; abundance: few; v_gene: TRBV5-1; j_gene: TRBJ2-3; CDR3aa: CASSLDGTASTDTQYF; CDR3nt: TGCGCCAGCAGCTTGGACGGGACAGCTAGCACAGATACGCAGTATTTT
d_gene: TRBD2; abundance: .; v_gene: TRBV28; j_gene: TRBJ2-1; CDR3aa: CASSLASGGLEDEQFF; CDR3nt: TGTGCCAGCAGTTTGGCTAGCGGGGGCCTAGAGGATGAGCAGTTCTTC
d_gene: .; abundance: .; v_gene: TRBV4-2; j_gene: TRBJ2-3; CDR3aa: CASSQVWTRTDTQYF; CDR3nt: TGTGCCAGCAGCCAAGTGTGGACCCGCACAGATACGCAGTATTTT
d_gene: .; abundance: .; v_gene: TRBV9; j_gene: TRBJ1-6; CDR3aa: CASSVFDRPYNSPLHF; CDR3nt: TGTGCCAGCAGCGTATTCGACAGGCCCTATAATTCACCCCTCCACTTT
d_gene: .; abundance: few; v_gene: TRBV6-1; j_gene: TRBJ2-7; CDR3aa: CASSEPGSGTYEQYF; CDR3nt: TGTGCCAGCAGTGAACCAGGGAGTGGGACCTACGAGCAGTACTTC
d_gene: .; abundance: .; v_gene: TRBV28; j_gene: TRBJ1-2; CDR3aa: CASRTLDYGYTF; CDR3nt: TGTGCCAGCAGAACCCTAGATTATGGCTACACCTTC
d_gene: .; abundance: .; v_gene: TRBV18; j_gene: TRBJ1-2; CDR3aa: CASSPSRGSLGVRYGYTF; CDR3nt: TGTGCCAGCTCACCATCGAGGGGCAGCCTAGGAGTTAGGTATGGCTACACCTTC
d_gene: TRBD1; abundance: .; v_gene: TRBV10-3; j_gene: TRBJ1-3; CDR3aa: CAISETDRGGNTIYF; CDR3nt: TGTGCCATCAGTGAGACAGACAGGGGAGGGAACACCATATATTTT
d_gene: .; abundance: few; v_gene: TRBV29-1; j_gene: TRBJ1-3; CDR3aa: CSVEDRGGSGNTIYF; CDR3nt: TGCAGCGTTGAAGATCGGGGGGGCTCTGGAAACACCATATATTTT
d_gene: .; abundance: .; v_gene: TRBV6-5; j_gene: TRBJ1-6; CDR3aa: CASRPGSSYNSPLHF; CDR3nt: TGTGCCAGCAGACCCGGGAGCTCCTATAATTCACCCCTCCACTTT
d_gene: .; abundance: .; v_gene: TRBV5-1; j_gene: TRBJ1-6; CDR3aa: CASSVSMTVDSPLHF; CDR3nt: TGCGCCAGCAGTGTGTCAATGACTGTGGATTCACCCCTCCACTTT
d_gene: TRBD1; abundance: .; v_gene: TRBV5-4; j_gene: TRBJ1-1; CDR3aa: CASSLPRTGAGTEAFF; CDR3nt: TGTGCCAGCAGCTTGCCCCGGACAGGGGCGGGCACTGAAGCTTTCTTT
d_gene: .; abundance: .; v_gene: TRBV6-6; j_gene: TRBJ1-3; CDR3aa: CASSYSTGNTIYF; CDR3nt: TGTGCCAGCAGTTACTCGACTGGAAACACCATATATTTT
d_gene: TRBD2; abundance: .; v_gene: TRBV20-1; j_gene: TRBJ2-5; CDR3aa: CSAAIAGGEYF; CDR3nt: TGCAGTGCTGCCATAGCGGGGGGGGAGTACTTC
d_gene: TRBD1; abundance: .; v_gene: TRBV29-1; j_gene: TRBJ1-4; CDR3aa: CSATTGGGEKLFF; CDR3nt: TGCAGCGCCACGACAGGGGGTGGTGAAAAACTGTTTTTT
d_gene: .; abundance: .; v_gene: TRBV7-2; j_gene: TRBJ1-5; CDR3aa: CASSLWDLNQPQHF; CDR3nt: TGTGCCAGCAGCTTGTGGGATTTGAATCAGCCCCAGCATTTT
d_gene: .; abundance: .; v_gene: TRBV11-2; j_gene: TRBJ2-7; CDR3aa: CASSLVDRPLEQYF; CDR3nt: TGTGCCAGCAGCTTAGTCGACAGACCTTTAGAGCAGTACTTC
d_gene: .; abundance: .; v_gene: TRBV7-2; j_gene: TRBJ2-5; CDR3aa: CASSFSRETQYF; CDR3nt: TGTGCCAGCAGCTTTTCGAGAGAGACCCAGTACTTC
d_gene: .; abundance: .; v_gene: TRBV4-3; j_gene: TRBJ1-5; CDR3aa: CASSQEQFNQPQHF; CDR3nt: TGCGCCAGCAGCCAAGAGCAGTTCAATCAGCCCCAGCATTTT
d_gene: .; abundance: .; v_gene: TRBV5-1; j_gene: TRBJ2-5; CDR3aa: CASSFGGLQETQYF; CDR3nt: TGCGCCAGCAGCTTCGGGGGGCTCCAAGAGACCCAGTACTTC
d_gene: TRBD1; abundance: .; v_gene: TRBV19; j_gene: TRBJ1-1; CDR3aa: CASSTTGARTEAFF; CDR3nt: TGTGCCAGTAGTACAACAGGGGCGAGGACTGAAGCTTTCTTT
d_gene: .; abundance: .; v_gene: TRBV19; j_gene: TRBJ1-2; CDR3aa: CASSIEPGSYTF; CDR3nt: TGTGCCAGTAGTATAGAACCAGGAAGCTACACCTTC
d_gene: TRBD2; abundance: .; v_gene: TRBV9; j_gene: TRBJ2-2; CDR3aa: CASSVTAGGTGELFF; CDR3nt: TGTGCCAGCAGCGTAACAGCGGGGGGCACCGGGGAGCTGTTTTTT
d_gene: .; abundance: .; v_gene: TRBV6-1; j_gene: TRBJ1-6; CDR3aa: CASSVTGVSPLHF; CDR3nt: TGTGCCAGCAGTGTTACAGGTGTTTCACCCCTCCACTTT
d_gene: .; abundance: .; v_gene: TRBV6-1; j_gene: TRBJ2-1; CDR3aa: CASSEMAGRISSYNEQFF; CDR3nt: TGTGCCAGCAGTGAAATGGCGGGTAGGATTAGCTCCTACAATGAGCAGTTCTTC
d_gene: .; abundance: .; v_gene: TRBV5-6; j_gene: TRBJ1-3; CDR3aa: CASSSPTRGSGNTIYF; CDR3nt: TGTGCCAGCAGCTCCCCGACACGGGGGTCTGGAAACACCATATATTTT
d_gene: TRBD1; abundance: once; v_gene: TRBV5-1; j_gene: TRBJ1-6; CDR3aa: CASRSTGSNNSPLHF; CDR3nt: TGCGCCAGCAGATCGACAGGGTCCAATAATTCACCCCTCCACTTT
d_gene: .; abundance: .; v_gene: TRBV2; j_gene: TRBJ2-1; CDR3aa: CASTLGDWDEQFF; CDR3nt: TGTGCCAGCACCTTGGGGGACTGGGATGAGCAGTTCTTC
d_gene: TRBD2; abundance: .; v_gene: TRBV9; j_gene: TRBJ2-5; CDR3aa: CASSGGLSGGQETQYF; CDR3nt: TGTGCCAGCAGCGGAGGCCTTAGCGGGGGGCAAGAGACCCAGTACTTC
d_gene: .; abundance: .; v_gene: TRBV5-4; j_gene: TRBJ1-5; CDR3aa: CASSPLRGFRQPQHF; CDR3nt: TGTGCCAGCAGCCCCCTTAGGGGTTTCAGGCAGCCCCAGCATTTT
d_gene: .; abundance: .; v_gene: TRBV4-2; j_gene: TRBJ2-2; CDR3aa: CASSQEVRRPNTGELFF; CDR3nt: TGTGCCAGCAGCCAAGAAGTTAGACGGCCGAACACCGGGGAGCTGTTTTTT
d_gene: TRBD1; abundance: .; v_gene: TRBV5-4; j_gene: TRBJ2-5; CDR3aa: CASSSGQGRGETQYF; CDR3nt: TGTGCCAGCAGCTCGGGACAGGGAAGAGGAGAGACCCAGTACTTC
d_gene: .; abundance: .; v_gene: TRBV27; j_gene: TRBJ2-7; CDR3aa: CASSVPEMGRTEQYF; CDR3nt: TGTGCCAGCAGTGTGCCCGAGATGGGTCGGACCGAGCAGTACTTC
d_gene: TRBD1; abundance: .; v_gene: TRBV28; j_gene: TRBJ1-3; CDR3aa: CASQTQGSAGNTIYF; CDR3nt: TGTGCCAGCCAAACACAGGGGTCTGCAGGAAACACCATATATTTT
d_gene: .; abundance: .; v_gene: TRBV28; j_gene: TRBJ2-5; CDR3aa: CASSLRWGGQETQYF; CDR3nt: TGTGCCAGCAGTTTACGGTGGGGAGGCCAAGAGACCCAGTACTTC
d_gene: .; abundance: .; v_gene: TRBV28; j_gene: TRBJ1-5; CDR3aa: CASSLRLYLAGPSSNQPQHF; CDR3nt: TGTGCCAGCAGTTTAAGATTGTATTTAGCAGGTCCCTCTAGCAATCAGCCCCAGCATTTT
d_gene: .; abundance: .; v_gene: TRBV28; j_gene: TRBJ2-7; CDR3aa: CASSKQGRAYEQYF; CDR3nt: TGTGCCAGCAGCAAGCAGGGGAGGGCCTACGAGCAGTACTTC